This T cell receptor beta chain was profiled in a study of shared clonotypes between healthy human individuals. Whole-study results and caveats: The represented genetic and exposure-history diversity was limited by the small number of donors.

V was cut by 0 bases and J by 8 bases, with 13 bases left in between. From germline, CDR1 is LGHNA and CDR2 YSLEER. The CDR3 has 14 residues. Both CD45RO+ cells and CCR7-negative CD45RA+ TemRA cells were combined to make up CD8 memory. Note on this clone: Its matching antigen is unknown.

The repertoire was sequenced with immunoSEQ multiplex PCR; TCRdb's copy has only in-frame clones and lacks some. The table has 650,000 to 700,000 clones, about 90% seen once; the top ten hold more than 30%. The sample taken for sequencing was memory CD8+ T cells from PBMCs. This sample's subset: CD45RO+ cells pooled with CCR7-negative TemRA cells. The chain recombines TRBV4-3 with TRBJ1-2; tentative D call: TRBD1 (5 bases). The sequence was obtained from a man between 18 and 35 years old in good health. Some clones in this sample may be carry-over from other donors' samples. The CDR3 loop is CASSQDFPPGGYTF. The CDR3, as DNA: TGCGCCAGCAGCCAAGATTTCCCTCCAGGGGGCTACACCTTC.